The T cell receptor (beta chain) described here comes from a study of blood T cell repertoires in COVID-19. Across the study: COVID-19 samples, acute and convalescent, were from the United States, Italy and Spain. T cells, B-cell-depleted T cells, or PBMCs supplied cDNA or gDNA.

Per the original data handling: Reference gene primer amplification gave nucleated cell count estimates. Data came from immunoSEQ multiplex PCR; TCRdb stores just in-frame clones and leaves some out. Clone size and V and J calls were adopted from that table, with D and trimming inferred from the DNA. The sample yields approximately 80,000 clones, around 90% seen once. The sequence came from a human donor in a cohort sampled during active COVID-19. The specimen was peripheral blood.

CDR3 nucleotide sequence: TGTGCCAGCAGGAGGGCCGGCGGGTTCCAAGAGACCCAGTACTTC. It specifies CASRRAGGFQETQYF. This chain links TRBV11-3 with TRBJ2-5, with a weak D call TRBD2 (5 bases). Germline V gene sequence: CDR1 SGHNT, CDR2 YENEEA. The V and J ends lost 6 bases and 1 base respectively, with 15 bases between them. The CDR3 runs to 15 residues.